Listed below are T cell receptor beta chains from one sample, sequenced in a study of regulatory T cells in long-lasting Graves disease. TCRdb re-derived calls from the multiplex PCR reads in MiXCR, one entry per CDR3 protein. The sample has 580,000 or so distinct CDR3 sequences, 15% to 20% seen once. A further study also used this sample, focusing on T cells in Graves' hyperthyroidism and ophthalmopathy.

The source material was peripheral blood mononuclear cells (PBMCs), sampled at new diagnosis, from a patient treated with antithyroid drugs. The origin of the receptors is a man younger than 35 with Graves disease. CDR3s include the opening cysteine and the closing phenylalanine or tryptophan. Each record gives: J gene, D gene, V gene, clone size, CDR3 DNA, CDR3 protein. The D gene is left open where the match is weak. Expanded clones get a size class; other rows say once, few or many, or leave the size out.

>TRBJ2-5|NA|TRBV7-6|NA
TGTGCCAGCAGTTTTATTAATAGGAGGGTTGAGATCCAGTACTTC
CASSFINRRVEIQYF
>TRBJ1-1|NA|TRBV5-1|NA
TGCGCCAGCAGCCTCGGGGGGGGTGAGAGCACTGAAGCTTTCTTT
CASSLGGGESTEAFF
>TRBJ2-2|TRBD1|TRBV20-1|many
TGCAGTGCTAGAGGGACAGGGAAGGGGTTAATCGGGGAGCTGTTTTTT
CSARGTGKGLIGELFF
>TRBJ2-1|TRBD2|TRBV30|many
TGTGCCTGGAGCGTAGCGGGTCTAAGCTCCTACAATGAGCAGTTCTTC
CAWSVAGLSSYNEQFF
>TRBJ2-5|NA|TRBV5-1|NA
TGCGCCAGCAGTCCGGGCCTAACGTTGGAGACCCAGTACTTC
CASSPGLTLETQYF
>TRBJ2-3|NA|TRBV3-1|many
TGTGCCAGCACCGGGACAGCGGGAGAAGTCGATACGCAGTATTTT
CASTGTAGEVDTQYF
>TRBJ2-7|TRBD1|TRBV5-5|NA
TGTGCCAGCAGCTTGGGGGGACAGGGGGCCCCCTACGAGCAGTACTTC
CASSLGGQGAPYEQYF
>TRBJ2-5|TRBD1|TRBV12-5|NA
TGTGCTAGTGGTTCGACAGGGGGATTTGGAGAGACCCAGTACTTC
CASGSTGGFGETQYF
>TRBJ2-4|NA|TRBV7-6|many
TGTGCCAGCAGCTTAAACGGGGGCAACATTCAGTACTTC
CASSLNGGNIQYF
>TRBJ2-7|TRBD2|TRBV3-1|NA
TGTGCCAGCAGCCGAATGGGACTAGCTCCCTACGAGCAGTACTTC
CASSRMGLAPYEQYF
>TRBJ2-5|TRBD2|TRBV10-3|few
TGTGCCATCAAAGCCAGTCGGCGGGAGGTCAGGGTTGATGGACAAGAGACCCAGTACTTC
CAIKASRREVRVDGQETQYF
>TRBJ2-3|TRBD1|TRBV5-6|many
TGTGCCAGCAGGCCCCGGACAGGGGTCCCAGATACGCAGTATTTT
CASRPRTGVPDTQYF
>TRBJ1-4|NA|TRBV28|NA
TGTGCCAGCAGTTTTCCCGGGACCCTAGAAGGAAAACTGTTTTTT
CASSFPGTLEGKLFF
>TRBJ2-1|NA|TRBV20-1|few
TGCAGTGCTAGAAGCACTGGATTCCGAGACAATGAGCAGTTCTTC
CSARSTGFRDNEQFF
>TRBJ1-1|TRBD1|TRBV10-3|many
TGTGCCATCAGTGGACAGGGGGGCACTGAAGCTTTCTTT
CAISGQGGTEAFF
>TRBJ2-3|TRBD1|TRBV2|NA
TGTGCCAGCAGTGGGAGACAGGGGAGCACAGATACGCAGTATTTT
CASSGRQGSTDTQYF
>TRBJ2-7|NA|TRBV28|few
TGTGCCAGCAGTACCCACTCCTACAAGCAGTACTTC
CASSTHSYKQYF
>TRBJ1-2|NA|TRBV19|few
TGTGCCAGTAGTAACTCTCGGACGGGCAACTATGGCTACACCTTC
CASSNSRTGNYGYTF
>TRBJ2-3|NA|TRBV5-5|NA
TGTGCCAGCAGCTATAAGGGGGGCACAGATACGCAGTATTTT
CASSYKGGTDTQYF
>TRBJ2-3|TRBD2|TRBV10-3|few
TGTGCCATCAGTGAGGGGACTAGCGGGAGTCCCACAGATACGCAGTATTTT
CAISEGTSGSPTDTQYF
>TRBJ1-5|NA|TRBV18|many
TGTGCCAGCTCAACTCGGGACACTGGGTCTCAGCCCCAGCATTTT
CASSTRDTGSQPQHF
>TRBJ2-3|NA|TRBV4-1|few
TGCGCCAGCAGTCGGACTACTCGCCTCCCGGATACGCAGTATTTT
CASSRTTRLPDTQYF
>TRBJ2-7|TRBD2|TRBV5-5|NA
TGTGCCAGCAGCTTGGAGAGTAGCGGGAGATTTGCGTCCTACGAGCAGTACTTC
CASSLESSGRFASYEQYF
>TRBJ2-3|NA|TRBV20-1|NA
TGCAGTGCTAGAGTAGCGGCAAAGGGGGATACGCAGTATTTT
CSARVAAKGDTQYF
>TRBJ1-2|TRBD1|TRBV6-1|NA
TGTGCCAGCAGTGTCACCGGGACAGGAGACTATGGCTACACCTTC
CASSVTGTGDYGYTF
>TRBJ2-5|NA|TRBV27|many
TGTGCCAGCAGTCCACTCACCGCACTAGCCGGGGAGACCCAGTACTTC
CASSPLTALAGETQYF
>TRBJ2-5|TRBD2|TRBV5-1|NA
TGCGCCAGCAGCTTCGTACCGGGACTAGCGGGAGGGCCGCAAGGGACCCAGTACTTC
CASSFVPGLAGGPQGTQYF
>TRBJ2-7|NA|TRBV18|NA
TGTGCCAGCTCACCACCGACGGTCACCTACGAGCAGTACTTC
CASSPPTVTYEQYF
>TRBJ2-3|NA|TRBV7-8|many
TGTGCCAGCAGCTTATATGTGGTGGCCACAGATACGCAGTATTTT
CASSLYVVATDTQYF
>TRBJ1-1|NA|TRBV5-1|many
TGCGCCAGCAGCTTTGGGCAGGGGACCGCTTTCTTT
CASSFGQGTAFF
>TRBJ1-2|NA|TRBV11-2|NA
TGTGCCAGCAGTGTTGGGGGGGGCGGCGGCTACACCTTC
CASSVGGGGGYTF
>TRBJ2-3|NA|TRBV5-1|NA
TGCGCCAGCAGCTTCTCCGGGACAAACGCAGGAGCGAACACAGATACGCAGTATTTT
CASSFSGTNAGANTDTQYF
>TRBJ2-7|TRBD2|TRBV5-1|NA
TGCGCCAGCAGCGATTCTAGCGGGAGCTACGAGCAGTACTTC
CASSDSSGSYEQYF
>TRBJ2-5|TRBD2|TRBV7-2|many
TGTGCCAGCCGCCCTTGGCTAGCGGGCCAAGAGACCCAGTACTTC
CASRPWLAGQETQYF
>TRBJ1-1|NA|TRBV27|few
TGTGCCAGCAGTCCTACCTGGGGCACTGAAGCTTTCTTT
CASSPTWGTEAFF
>TRBJ1-2|NA|TRBV15|many
TGTGCCACCAGCAGAGATCCAACAGGGATAAGCGGCTACACCTTC
CATSRDPTGISGYTF
>TRBJ1-1|NA|TRBV6-4|NA
TGTGCCAGCCCCAAGGGTGGGGGGGCGCGCACTGAAGCTTTCTTT
CASPKGGGARTEAFF
>TRBJ1-2|TRBD1|TRBV5-1|many
TGCGCCAGCAGCCCGGGACAGGAGGGATGGGGCTACACCTTC
CASSPGQEGWGYTF
>TRBJ2-2|NA|TRBV20-1|NA
TGCAGTGCTAGAGGGCCGACAGGGACTAACACCGGGGAGCTGTTTTTT
CSARGPTGTNTGELFF
>TRBJ2-7|NA|TRBV20-1|many
TGCAGTGCTAGAGCCCAATCAATATTAAATCTGTACGAGCAGTACTTC
CSARAQSILNLYEQYF
>TRBJ2-7|TRBD2|TRBV20-1|few
TGCAGTGCTCCCCCCCCTAGCGGGAGTTCTTATGAGCAGTACTTC
CSAPPPSGSSYEQYF
>TRBJ2-2|TRBD1|TRBV5-4|few
TGTGCCAGCAGCATTGCCCCGGGACAGGGAAGCGGGGAGCTGTTTTTT
CASSIAPGQGSGELFF
>TRBJ2-3|TRBD2|TRBV13|NA
TGTGCCAGCAGCTTGCTAGCGGAGGAAGGAGATACGCAGTATTTT
CASSLLAEEGDTQYF
>TRBJ2-1|NA|TRBV13|few
TGTGCCAGCAGCGGGGGAGCCGATACCTACAATGAGCAGTTCTTC
CASSGGADTYNEQFF
>TRBJ2-4|TRBD2|TRBV6-9|few
TGTGCCAGCAGTTACACGGCGGGAGGATCCAAAAACATTCAGTACTTC
CASSYTAGGSKNIQYF
>TRBJ2-2|TRBD2|TRBV24-1|few
TGTGCCACCAGTGACCGAAGGGGTACTCGACTAGCGGGAGGGCCAGTCACCGGGGAGCTGTTTTTT
CATSDRRGTRLAGGPVTGELFF
>TRBJ2-7|NA|TRBV5-1|few
TGCGCCAGCAGCTTGGTATCCGCAGCTTACGAGCAGTACTTC
CASSLVSAAYEQYF
>TRBJ1-1|TRBD1|TRBV3-1|NA
TGTGCCAGCAGTCCCGAACAGGGGGTTGAAGCTTTCTTT
CASSPEQGVEAFF
>TRBJ2-7|NA|TRBV7-9|NA
TGTGCCAGCAGCTTAGGTCCAGGGGGGGCCGAGCAGTACTTC
CASSLGPGGAEQYF
>TRBJ1-4|NA|TRBV5-1|many
TGCGCCAGCAGCTTGGGCGGAAATAATGAAAAACTGTTTTTT
CASSLGGNNEKLFF
>TRBJ1-5|TRBD1|TRBV10-1|NA
TGTGCCATCAAAAACGGGACAGTAAATCAGCCCCAGCATTTT
CAIKNGTVNQPQHF
>TRBJ2-7|NA|TRBV6-5|few
TGTGCCAGCAGTTATCTGGGCGACCCGCCCGAGCAGTACTTC
CASSYLGDPPEQYF
>TRBJ2-3|NA|TRBV7-9|few
TGTGCCAGCAGCTTCCCGTCCCACAGCGCGGCAGATACGCAGTATTTT
CASSFPSHSAADTQYF
>TRBJ2-2|NA|TRBV9|NA
TGTGCCAGCTCCTTCCGGGCTGCCGGGGAGCTGTTTTTT
CASSFRAAGELFF
>TRBJ1-4|NA|TRBV20-1|few
TGCAGTGCTCCAAAGACGGGAGATGAAAAACTGTTTTTT
CSAPKTGDEKLFF
>TRBJ2-7|TRBD1|TRBV7-9|many
TGTGCCAGCAGAACCTCGGACAGGATGTATGAGCAGTACTTC
CASRTSDRMYEQYF
>TRBJ1-5|NA|TRBV28|NA
TGTGCCAGCAGTCTTCTGAGGGCCAATCAGCCCCAGCATTTT
CASSLLRANQPQHF
>TRBJ2-5|NA|TRBV6-2/TRBV6-3|many
TGTGCCAGCAGTGAAGAATGGGGGCCGTCGGAGACCCAGTACTTC
CASSEEWGPSETQYF
>TRBJ1-3|NA|TRBV18|few
TGTGCCAGCTCACCAATTATGGACGGAAACACCATATATTTT
CASSPIMDGNTIYF